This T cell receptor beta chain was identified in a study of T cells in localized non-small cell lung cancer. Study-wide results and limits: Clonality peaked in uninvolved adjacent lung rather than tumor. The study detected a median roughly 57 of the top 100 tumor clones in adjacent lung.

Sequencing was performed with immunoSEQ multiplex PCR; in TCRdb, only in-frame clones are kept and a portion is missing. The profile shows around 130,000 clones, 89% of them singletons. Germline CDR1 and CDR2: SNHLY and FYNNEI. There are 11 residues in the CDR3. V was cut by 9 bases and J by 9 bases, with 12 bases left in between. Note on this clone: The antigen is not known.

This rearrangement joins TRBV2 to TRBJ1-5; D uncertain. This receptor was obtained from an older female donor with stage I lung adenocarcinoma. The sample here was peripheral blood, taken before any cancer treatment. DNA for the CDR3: TGTGCCAGTTCTGGGCCGCCGCCCCAGCATTTT. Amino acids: CASSGPPPQHF.